The 19 T cell receptor beta chains reported below all come from one sample, sequenced in a study of cytomegalovirus exposure and HLA in healthy donors. Clones were sequenced by immunoSEQ multiplex PCR, and TCRdb holds only the in-frame ones, with some missing. This table has more than 80,000 clones, about 85% appearing once. Sequencing was carried out using PBMCs. The source of these receptors is a young woman in good health and CMV-seropositive.

The chain uses TRBV7-8 and TRBJ2-4; D is undetermined. V dropped 1 base and J dropped 3 bases, with 10 bases sitting between them. Germline loops: CDR1 SGHVS, CDR2 FQNEAQ. This CDR3 spans 15 amino acids. CDR3 residues: CASSLEPRVKNIQYF. In DNA form, the CDR3 reads TGTGCCAGCAGCTTAGAGCCTCGGGTCAAAAACATTCAGTACTTC.

The rearrangement joins TRBV11-3 to TRBJ2-1, with 13 bases that match TRBD2. This CDR3 has 19 residues. The trim removed 5 bases at V and 0 bases at J, leaving 10 bases unmatched. CDR1 SGHNT and CDR2 YENEEA come from the germline V gene. The CDR3 DNA is TGTGCCAGCAGCCGTACTAGCGGGGGGGTTTCCTCCTCCTACAATGAGCAGTTCTTC. Its translation is CASSRTSGGVSSSYNEQFF.

V usage is TRBV4-1 and J usage is TRBJ2-7; 8 bases agree with TRBD2. There are 15 residues in the CDR3. Trimming cost V 0 bases and J 4 bases; bases outside gene matches: 5. Germline V CDR1 and CDR2: MGHRA, YSYEKL. CDR3 in amino acids: CASSQESLAGYEQYV. The CDR3 coding sequence is TGCGCCAGCAGCCAAGAATCCTTAGCGGGATACGAGCAGTACGTC.

J is TRBJ2-5 and V is TRBV7-6; 7 positions agree with TRBD1. The CDR3 consists of 15 residues. Germline lookup yields CDR1 SGHVS and CDR2 FNYEAQ. J was trimmed by 0 bases and V by 5 bases; bases with no gene match: 6. CDR3 DNA: TGTGCCAGCAGCGGAATTACAGGGGACCAAGAGACCCAGTACTTC. This encodes CASSGITGDQETQYF.

This chain connects TRBV27 to TRBJ1-4; 7 bases align to TRBD1. The V segment lost 10 bases and the J segment 11 bases; nucleotides outside the gene matches: 10. Germline CDR1 MNHEY, CDR2 SMNVEV (reference sequence). The CDR3 has 12 residues. CDR3 loop: CATGTEFPKLFF. The CDR3 bases are TGTGCCACCGGGACAGAGTTTCCCAAACTGTTTTTT.

The V and J genes are TRBV28 and TRBJ2-1; 9 bases are shared with TRBD2. Trimming at V came to 5 bases and at J to 4 bases, leaving 15 bases not matched to a gene. The CDR3 has 18 amino acids. The V gene's germline CDR1 is MDHEN and CDR2 SYDVKM. CDR3 DNA sequence: TGTGCCAGCAGTGACAGGGATACCAGCGGGGGGACTTACAATGAGCAGTTCTTC. It is translated as CASSDRDTSGGTYNEQFF.

V is TRBV5-6 and J is TRBJ2-1; TRBD2 aligns across 7 bases. The CDR3 has 12 residues. CDR1 and CDR2 from the germline V gene are SGHDT and YYEEEE. V was clipped by 6 bases and J by 9 bases; unmatched bases: 6. The CDR3 spells CASNGGEGEQFF. The CDR3 coding sequence is TGTGCCAGCAATGGGGGGGAAGGTGAGCAGTTCTTC.

The chain uses TRBV14 and TRBJ2-5, with TRBD2 as a possible D gene (6 bases). Per germline, CDR1 SGHDN and CDR2 FVKESK. Trimming stripped 6 bases from V and 3 bases from J, with 11 bases between. The CDR3 loop spans 13 amino acids. CDR3 sequence reads: CASSIWGEETQYF. The CDR3, as DNA: TGTGCCAGCAGTATTTGGGGGGAAGAGACCCAGTACTTC. The complete variable domain, with remaining parts taken from reference TRBV14 and TRBJ2-5, reads EAGVTQFPSHSVIEKGQTVTLRCDPISGHDNLYWYRRVMGKEIKFLLHFVKESKQDESGMPNNRFLAERTGGTYSTLKVQPAELEDSGVYFCASSIWGEETQYFGPGTRLLVL.

This chain uses TRBV7-7 with TRBJ2-5; 14 bases align to TRBD2. Germline CDR1 SSHAT, CDR2 FNYEAQ (reference sequence). The CDR3 contains 16 residues. The trim removed 5 bases at V and 5 bases at J, leaving 7 bases unmatched. The CDR3 DNA reads as TGTGCCAGCAGCGAAAGACTAGCGGGGGGGCCTGAGACCCAGTACTTC. As protein: CASSERLAGGPETQYF.

The chain joins TRBV7-9 to TRBJ2-1; D is possibly TRBD2 (7 bases). The V gene lost 1 base and the J gene lost 7 bases, with 14 bases spanning the gap. Germline V gene sequence: CDR1 SEHNR, CDR2 FQNEAQ (reference sequence). The length of the CDR3 is 15 residues. The CDR3 here is CASSLVIGGRNEQFF. The CDR3, as DNA: TGTGCCAGCAGCTTAGTCATCGGGGGGCGGAATGAGCAGTTCTTC. The full variable domain, rest sourced from reference TRBV7-9 and TRBJ2-1, is DTGVSQNPRHKITKRGQNVTFRCDPISEHNRLYWYRQTLGQGPEFLTYFQNEAQLEKSRLLSDRFSAERPKGSFSTLEIQRTEQGDSAMYLCASSLVIGGRNEQFFGPGTRLTVL.

This clone was recorded only once. The gene calls are TRBV10-1 and TRBJ2-7; tentatively, D is TRBD2 (6 bases). V was shortened by 6 bases and J by 8 bases, with 14 bases between the two germline ends. Germline-derived CDR1 and CDR2 are WNHNN and SYGVQD (reference sequence). This CDR3 has 12 amino acids. CDR3 region: CASSPGVGKQYF. CDR3 nucleotide sequence: TGCGCCAGCAGCCCGGGGGTGGGAAAGCAGTACTTC.

The J gene is TRBJ2-5, the V gene TRBV19; 9 bases are shared with TRBD2. CDR3 size: 14 residues. From germline, CDR1 is LNHDA and CDR2 SQIVND (reference sequence). V gave up 3 bases and J gave up 5 bases; unmatched junction bases: 4. The CDR3 DNA sequence: TGTGCCAGTAGTATCTCTAGCGGGGTGGAGACCCAGTACTTC. This sequence encodes CASSISSGVETQYF.

This chain joins TRBV4-3 and TRBJ1-1; the match to TRBD1 covers 10 bases. The CDR3 spans 16 residues. Germline V gene sequence: CDR1 LGHNA, CDR2 YSLEER. Germline trimming cut 4 bases from V and 1 base from J; bases unmatched to any gene: 6. CDR3 coding DNA: TGCGCCAGCAGCCCGGGGGGGGACAGGGGGAACACTGAAGCTTTCTTT. Amino acid sequence: CASSPGGDRGNTEAFF.

The chain recombines TRBV9 with TRBJ2-3, with 7 nucleotides matching TRBD1. With 0 bases clipped from V and 3 bases from J, the junction kept 4 bases outside the gene matches. CDR3 length: 15 amino acids. Germline CDR1 SGDLS, CDR2 YYNGEE. The CDR3 coding sequence is TGTGCCAGCAGCGTAGATTACAGGGGTACAGATACGCAGTATTTT. It specifies CASSVDYRGTDTQYF. The whole variable domain, filled in from reference TRBV9 and TRBJ2-3, reads DSGVTQTPKHLITATGQRVTLRCSPRSGDLSVYWYQQSLDQGLQFLIQYYNGEERAKGNILERFSAQQFPDLHSELNLSSLELGDSALYFCASSVDYRGTDTQYFGPGTRLTVL.

The chain recombines TRBV19 with TRBJ2-7; 8 nucleotides line up with TRBD1. The CDR3 is 14 residues long. Germline lookup yields CDR1 LNHDA and CDR2 SQIVND (reference sequence). V was pared by 1 base and J by 1 base, with 0 bases of the junction left unmatched. DNA for the CDR3: TGTGCCAGTAGTATAGGGACAGGGTCCTACGAGCAGTACTTC. Protein sequence: CASSIGTGSYEQYF.

The V gene is TRBV2, the J gene TRBJ1-2; 11 bases align to TRBD1. CDR3 length: 14 amino acids. V lost 5 bases to trimming and J lost 7 bases; unmatched junction nucleotides: 6. Germline CDR1 reads SNHLY; CDR2 reads FYNNEI. DNA for the CDR3: TGTGCCAGCAGTAGCCCCGGGACAGGGGGTGGCTACACCTTC. This encodes CASSSPGTGGGYTF.

V gene TRBV4-3 combines with J gene TRBJ2-3; tentative D call: TRBD2 (6 bases). Looked up from germline, CDR1 is LGHNA and CDR2 is YSLEER. The CDR3 is 16 amino acids. The V gene lost 2 bases and the J gene lost 0 bases, with 12 bases spanning the gap. The CDR3 DNA is TGCGCCAGCAGCCAATACCACGGGGGAAGCACAGATACGCAGTATTTT. Translating it yields CASSQYHGGSTDTQYF.

This clone was seen a few times. This chain joins TRBV2 and TRBJ1-2; a weak D match, TRBD1 (6 bases). Trimming removed 4 bases from V and 1 base from J, with 7 bases in between. The CDR3 runs to 13 residues. From germline, CDR1 is SNHLY and CDR2 FYNNEI. CDR3 in amino acids: CASSGQVNYGYTF. The CDR3 region has the DNA TGTGCCAGCAGTGGACAGGTTAACTATGGCTACACCTTC.

The genes are TRBV27 and TRBJ2-3; D may be TRBD1 (5 bases). The CDR3 has 15 amino acids. V lost 3 bases and J 0 bases, leaving 10 bases between the germline ends. From germline, CDR1 is MNHEY and CDR2 SMNVEV (reference sequence). Written as DNA, the CDR3 is TGTGCCAGCAGTTTTACCCAGGGAAGCACAGATACGCAGTATTTT. This encodes CASSFTQGSTDTQYF.